This T cell receptor beta chain originates from a study of blood T cell repertoires in COVID-19. Background on the study: COVID-19 samples, acute and convalescent, were from the United States, Italy and Spain. The analysed material was cDNA or gDNA that came from T cells, B-cell-depleted T cells, or PBMCs.

The CDR3 contains 12 residues. V dropped 5 bases and J dropped 5 bases, with 12 bases sitting between them. Looked up from germline, CDR1 is GTSNPN and CDR2 is SVGIG (reference sequence). As originally analysed: It was from reference gene primer amplification that nucleated cell counts were estimated. The table came from immunoSEQ multiplex PCR; TCRdb's copy has only in-frame clones and leaves some out. That table furnishes V, J and clone size, whereas the DNA furnished D and trimming. The sample records around 300,000 clones, around 89% being singletons. This TCR was recovered from a woman aged 45-59 years with active or convalescent COVID-19. Sequencing was carried out using peripheral blood. The chain is built from TRBV30 and TRBJ1-1; D uncertain. The CDR3 coding sequence is TGTGCCTGGGGCGCCACGGGGACTGAAGCTTTCTTT. Residues: CAWGATGTEAFF.